This entry is about one TCR beta chain. Time point noted: pretreatment peripheral blood. Profiled with immunoSEQ multiplex PCR; TCRdb holds only in-frame clones, not every one. The data show under 70,000 clones, over 75% seen once. The record originates from a study of PD-L1 blockade in urothelial cancer. On the study more broadly: Starting in the mid-2010s, patients were given atezolizumab (1,200 mg intravenously every 3 weeks).

J lost 7 bases, V lost 4 bases, and 12 bases had no gene match. The germline gives CDR1 SGDLS, CDR2 YYNGEE. This CDR3 comprises 16 residues. The material was PBMCs, obtained around atezolizumab (anti-PD-L1) treatment. The chain recombines TRBV9 with TRBJ2-7; 12 positions match TRBD1. The clonotype was recovered from a man between 65 and 79 years old with urothelial cancer. The CDR3 region has the DNA TGTGCCAGCAGCCAATCCTCCGGGACAGGGGGCCAGGAGCAGTACTTC. Its protein is CASSQSSGTGGQEQYF.